The T cell receptor beta chain described here comes from a study of CXCR3-negative and CXCR3-positive naive CD8 T cells. Study-level information: Some 150 million TRB reads in total, about 1.5 +/- 0.3 million per library.

As to this clonotype: Its antigen is as yet unknown.

The TRB cDNA libraries were prepared by 5' RACE with UMI labels. TCRdb re-called the 5' RACE reads; one entry per CDR3 protein, DNA not given. The sample holds roughly 100,000 distinct CDR3 sequences. From germline, CDR1 is LNHNV and CDR2 YYDKDF (reference sequence). CDR3 size: 16 residues. The authors gated naive CD8+ T cells as CD45RO-CCR7+CD27+CD95-. Overall study findings and caveats: Naive subsets had comparable surface CD5; TCR strength was inferred from TRB CDR3 properties. Memory, not naive, CXCR3-negative and CXCR3-positive cells differed in TRBV-TRBJ usage. Naive cells that were CXCR3-positive had more hydrophobic TRB CDR3s (compared with CXCR3-negative naive cells).

This TCR came from a human donor in good health. Some clones in this sample may be carry-over from other donors' samples. The sample was naive CXCR3+ CD8+ T cells from blood. Documented subset: CD45RO-CCR7+CD27+CD95- naive CD8+ T cells expressing CXCR3 (TNR3+). The genes are TRBV15 and TRBJ2-1; TCRdb gives TRBD2 as the D gene, but with no DNA this cannot be confirmed. The CDR3 sequence is CATSRGGEGFYNEQFF.